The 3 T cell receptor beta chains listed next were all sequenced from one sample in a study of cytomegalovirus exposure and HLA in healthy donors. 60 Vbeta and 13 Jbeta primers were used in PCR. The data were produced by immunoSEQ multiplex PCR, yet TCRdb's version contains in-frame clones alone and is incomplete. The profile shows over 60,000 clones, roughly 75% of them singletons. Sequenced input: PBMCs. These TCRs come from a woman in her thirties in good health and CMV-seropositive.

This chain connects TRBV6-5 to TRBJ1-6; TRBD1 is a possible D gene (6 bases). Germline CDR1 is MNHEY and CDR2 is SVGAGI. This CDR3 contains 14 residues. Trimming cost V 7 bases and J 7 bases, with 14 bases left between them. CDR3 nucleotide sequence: TGTGCCAGCACTGGTGTCAGGGGAAATTCACCCCTCCACTTT. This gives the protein CASTGVRGNSPLHF.

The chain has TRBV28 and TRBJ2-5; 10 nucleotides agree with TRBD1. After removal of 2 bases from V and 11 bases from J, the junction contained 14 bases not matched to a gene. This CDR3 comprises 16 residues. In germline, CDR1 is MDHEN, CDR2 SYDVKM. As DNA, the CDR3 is TGTGCCAGCAGTTTAATTGATGGGGGGACAGGGGAGGGACAGTACTTC. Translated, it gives CASSLIDGGTGEGQYF.

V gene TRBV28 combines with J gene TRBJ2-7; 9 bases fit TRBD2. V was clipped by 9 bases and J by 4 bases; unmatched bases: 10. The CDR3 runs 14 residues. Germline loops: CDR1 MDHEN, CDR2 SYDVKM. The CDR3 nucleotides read TGTGCCAGTGCGGTTAGCGGGAGTATATACGAGCAGTACTTC. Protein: CASAVSGSIYEQYF. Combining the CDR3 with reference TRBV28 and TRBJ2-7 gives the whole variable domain DVKVTQSSRYLVKRTGEKVFLECVQDMDHENMFWYRQDPGLGLRLIYFSYDVKMKEKGDIPEGYSVSREKKERFSLILESASTNQTSMYLCASAVSGSIYEQYFGPGTRLTVT.